This T cell receptor beta chain was retrieved from a study of neoadjuvant anti-PD-1 for oral cavity cancer. Study at large: Around day 43, patients without progression received a fourth nivolumab dose before surgery.

Notes on this clone: Antigen unknown.

Most tumor samples had approximately 5 ug input DNA in two replicates. This table comes from immunoSEQ multiplex PCR, and its TCRdb copy is limited to in-frame clones, with some not included. The table has some 15,000 clones, approximately 40% seen once. Time point described: after neoadjuvant nivolumab, at surgical resection. Stage II-IVA oral cavity squamous cell carcinoma was new and untreated by systemic or radiation therapy. The study, taken as a whole, reports: Pretreatment Treg/Th17 ratio correlated inversely with post-treatment tumor clonality.

This receptor was obtained from a person between 35 and 79 years old with oral cavity squamous cell carcinoma. Sequencing used tumor tissue, obtained after nivolumab (anti-PD-1) treatment.

DNA of the CDR3: TGTGCCAGCAGCTTAGGGGACAGGGTCGAAGGAAACACCATATATTTT. Its protein is CASSLGDRVEGNTIYF. V is TRBV7-6 and J is TRBJ1-3, with TRBD1 matching over 9 bases. Trimming at V came to 1 base and at J to 4 bases, leaving 5 bases not matched to a gene. Germline CDR1 SGHVS, CDR2 FNYEAQ. The CDR3 has 16 amino acids.